This T cell receptor beta chain was identified in a study of tumor-infiltrating lymphocytes in primary liver carcinoma. Germline V CDR1 and CDR2: MNHNS, SASEGT. V dropped 8 bases and J dropped 7 bases, with 14 bases sitting between them. There are 12 residues in the CDR3. Notes on this clonotype: Just one base apart from a much larger clone, this may be a read error.

From approximately 490 ng total RNA, TCR beta cDNA was generated with a primer in the constant region. Libraries of TCR beta came from three nested multiplex PCR rounds with slightly modified ARM-PCR. For approximately 11 cycles apiece, the opening two PCR rounds ran with TRBV1-TRBV30 forward primers and a C-beta reverse primer. TCRdb called the multiplex PCR reads again in MiXCR, with one record for every CDR3 protein. The sample shows tens of thousands of distinct CDR3 sequences, approximately 70% of them seen only once. Between roughly 17 and 33 mg of unsorted bulk tissue served as the source from which RNA and DNA were co-extracted.

The chain links TRBV6-1 to TRBJ1-1, with D perhaps TRBD1 (5 bases). The specimen was liver tumor tissue from sampling region 1. Subset defined: tumor region T1, superior pole. This TCR derives from a middle-aged man with primary liver carcinoma and hepatitis B virus infection. The DNA for the CDR3 is TGTGCCAGCGGTGGACACGGCATTGAAGCTTTCTTT. The encoded protein is CASGGHGIEAFF.